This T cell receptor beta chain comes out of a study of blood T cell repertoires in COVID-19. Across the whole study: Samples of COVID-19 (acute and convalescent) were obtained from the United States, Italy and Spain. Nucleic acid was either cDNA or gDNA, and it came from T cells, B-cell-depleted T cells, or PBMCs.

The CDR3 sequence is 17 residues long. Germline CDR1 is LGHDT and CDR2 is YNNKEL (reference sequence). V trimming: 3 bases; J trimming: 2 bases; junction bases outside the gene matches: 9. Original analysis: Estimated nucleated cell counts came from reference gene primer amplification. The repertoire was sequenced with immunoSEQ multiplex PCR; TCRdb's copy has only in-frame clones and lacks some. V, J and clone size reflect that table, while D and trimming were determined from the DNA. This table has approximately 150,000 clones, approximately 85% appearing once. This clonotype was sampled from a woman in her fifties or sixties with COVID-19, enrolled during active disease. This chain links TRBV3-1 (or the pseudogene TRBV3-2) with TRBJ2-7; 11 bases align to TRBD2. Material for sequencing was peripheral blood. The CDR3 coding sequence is TGTGCCAGCAGCCATGACTTATTAGCGGGAGGGCCCTACGAGCAGTACTTC. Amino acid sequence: CASSHDLLAGGPYEQYF.